This T cell receptor beta chain was identified in a study of T cells in Graves' hyperthyroidism and ophthalmopathy. J was trimmed by 4 bases and V by 4 bases; bases with no gene match: 7. CDR1 and CDR2 from the germline V gene are SGHRS and YFSETQ. The CDR3 spans 16 residues. Regions amplified from RNA transcripts were the TCR beta CDR3 regions. When the TCR CDR3 underwent first-round RT-PCR, the HTBI primer set was used. A single record per CDR3 protein comes from TCRdb applying MiXCR to the multiplex PCR reads. The sample has under 350,000 distinct CDR3 sequences; about 21% are singletons. This clonotype was observed a handful of times.

The clonotype originates from a woman aged 50 to 60 with Graves' hyperthyroidism. V usage is TRBV5-1 and J usage is TRBJ2-5; 13 bases line up with TRBD2. Sequencing was performed on blood. CDR3 in DNA: TGCGCCAGCAGCCCACGACTAGCGGGAGGTAGAGAGACCCAGTACTTC. It codes for CASSPRLAGGRETQYF.